The table lists the clone carrying this T cell receptor beta chain with many counts. What it binds is unknown. The sample holds other DNA sequences that translate to the same CDR3. This record comes from a study of metastatic and nonmetastatic thyroid tumors. CDR1 is SGHRS, CDR2 YFSETQ, per germline. V gave up 9 bases and J gave up 1 base, with 13 bases separating them. The CDR3 loop spans 14 amino acids. Notes on the study in general: As reported, TCR beta diversity in blood and tumor was significantly higher in malignant thyroid tumors than in benign nodules.

No treatment had been given to any patient before thyroid surgery. Original analysis: Construction of a distant-metastasis classifier for papillary thyroid cancer relied on CDR3 differences across clinicopathological groups. TCRdb re-called the PCR reads via MiXCR. The V and J calls here are based on TCRdb, not the publication. The repertoire holds roughly 20,000 clones, with roughly 22% as singletons. The rearrangement joins TRBV5-1 to TRBJ2-2; D is perhaps TRBD1 or TRBD2 (5 bases each). Sequenced input: tumor tissue. The receptor was derived from a male donor with papillary thyroid cancer or a benign thyroid nodule (not recorded which). Some clones in this sample may be carry-over from other donors' samples. CDR3 nucleotide sequence: TGCGCCACCCTATGGGACGAGAACACCGGGGAGCTGTTTTTT. The encoded protein is CATLWDENTGELFF.